These T cell receptor beta chains were read from a single sample in a study of beta chain features in type 1 diabetes. Sequenced by immunoSEQ multiplex PCR; TCRdb stores in-frame clones only, minus some. This table has about 370,000 clones, roughly 9.8% appearing once. Sequenced: central memory CD4+ T cells from blood. These receptors all stem from a man aged 25 to 45 with type 1 diabetes. Both conserved end residues are part of each CDR3. The size entry is marked missing in some rows and otherwise reads once, few, many or a size class.

clone_size: few
v_call: TRBV5-1
cdr3_length: 14
cdr3_aa: CASSSDGQGEEQFF

clone_size: NA
v_call: TRBV6-6
cdr3_length: 15
cdr3_aa: CASSYSNPFNQPQHF

clone_size: few
v_call: TRBV11-1
cdr3_length: 13
cdr3_aa: CASSLGREDIQYF

clone_size: NA
v_call: TRBV18
cdr3_length: 14
cdr3_aa: CASSPPGQTGELFF

clone_size: NA
v_call: TRBV30
cdr3_length: 12
cdr3_aa: CAWSVLSSPLHF

clone_size: NA
v_call: TRBV7-2
cdr3_length: 15
cdr3_aa: CASSLGPGLWEKLFF

clone_size: NA
v_call: TRBV2
cdr3_length: 15
cdr3_aa: CASSGSGGRGTEAFF

clone_size: NA
v_call: TRBV19
cdr3_length: 17
cdr3_aa: CASSIDVSAGGVNEQFF

clone_size: NA
v_call: TRBV19
cdr3_length: 15
cdr3_aa: CARPYPGNSNQPQHF

clone_size: NA
v_call: TRBV6-6
cdr3_length: 15
cdr3_aa: CASSPLQGGNTEAFF

clone_size: NA
v_call: TRBV6-5
cdr3_length: 14
cdr3_aa: CASRILTGGTEAFF

clone_size: few
v_call: TRBV7-2
cdr3_length: 15
cdr3_aa: CASGTGGAISYEQYF

clone_size: few
v_call: TRBV6-5
cdr3_length: 15
cdr3_aa: CASSYLGQGSNEQFF

clone_size: many
v_call: TRBV7-9
cdr3_length: 13
cdr3_aa: CASSLNREGEQYF

clone_size: few
v_call: TRBV19
cdr3_length: 14
cdr3_aa: CASSIQAGGDEQYF

clone_size: NA
v_call: TRBV7-6
cdr3_length: 16
cdr3_aa: CASSLGQGVFQETQYF

clone_size: NA
v_call: TRBV27
cdr3_length: 12
cdr3_aa: CASSPDTDTQYF

clone_size: NA
v_call: TRBV5-1
cdr3_length: 14
cdr3_aa: CASSSGSSKYEQYF

clone_size: few
v_call: TRBV5-4
cdr3_length: 14
cdr3_aa: CASSQGALNTEAFF

clone_size: few
v_call: TRBV28
cdr3_length: 14
cdr3_aa: CASSSGGIQETQYF

clone_size: NA
v_call: TRBV5-6
cdr3_length: 16
cdr3_aa: CASSLTLAGGQETQYF

clone_size: few
v_call: TRBV5-1
cdr3_length: 14
cdr3_aa: CASSLAAVNTEAFF

clone_size: NA
v_call: TRBV6-1
cdr3_length: 15
cdr3_aa: CASRGTGTGTSGYTF

clone_size: NA
v_call: TRBV28
cdr3_length: 18
cdr3_aa: CASSLAYYRGATNEKLFF

clone_size: NA
v_call: TRBV7-2
cdr3_length: 14
cdr3_aa: CASRTTGGSGELFF

clone_size: NA
v_call: TRBV19
cdr3_length: 12
cdr3_aa: CASSNDQREQYF

clone_size: few
v_call: TRBV14
cdr3_length: 14
cdr3_aa: CASSQMLGNYGYTF

clone_size: NA
v_call: TRBV27
cdr3_length: 13
cdr3_aa: CATLGQGMGGYTF

clone_size: NA
v_call: TRBV5-6
cdr3_length: 15
cdr3_aa: CASSHQGATNEKLFF

clone_size: few
v_call: TRBV6-5
cdr3_length: 14
cdr3_aa: CASSRDGGKDTQYF

clone_size: few
v_call: TRBV16
cdr3_length: 14
cdr3_aa: CASSRAGNLYEQYF

clone_size: many
v_call: TRBV21-1
cdr3_length: 18
cdr3_aa: CASSNPKRVAEDTDTQYF

clone_size: few
v_call: TRBV5-1
cdr3_length: 16
cdr3_aa: CASSTGTGGPYNEQFF

clone_size: few
v_call: TRBV29-1
cdr3_length: 13
cdr3_aa: CSVGAGGSYEQYF

clone_size: few
v_call: TRBV6-1
cdr3_length: 14
cdr3_aa: CASSDRASTDTQYF

clone_size: NA
v_call: TRBV11-2
cdr3_length: 16
cdr3_aa: CASSLDLAGGQGEQFF

clone_size: NA
v_call: TRBV4-2
cdr3_length: 15
cdr3_aa: CASSQELAETDTQYF

clone_size: NA
v_call: TRBV7-2
cdr3_length: 14
cdr3_aa: CASSLRQGNQPQHF

clone_size: many
v_call: TRBV5-4
cdr3_length: 13
cdr3_aa: CASSLARGWEQFF

clone_size: few
v_call: TRBV7-2
cdr3_length: 12
cdr3_aa: CASSLISFEQFF

clone_size: many
v_call: TRBV2
cdr3_length: 14
cdr3_aa: CASSPRTNTDTQYF

clone_size: few
v_call: TRBV7-2
cdr3_length: 15
cdr3_aa: CASSLVDGGNTEAFF

clone_size: few
v_call: TRBV29-1
cdr3_length: 10
cdr3_aa: CSANGYEQYF

clone_size: NA
v_call: TRBV7-2
cdr3_length: 14
cdr3_aa: CASSPEWGSYEQYF

clone_size: NA
v_call: TRBV5-4
cdr3_length: 14
cdr3_aa: CASSTDRTSYEQYF

clone_size: few
v_call: TRBV14
cdr3_length: 13
cdr3_aa: CASSPRTGQTQYF

clone_size: many
v_call: TRBV27
cdr3_length: 15
cdr3_aa: CASSFTGQWNEKLFF

clone_size: few
v_call: TRBV2
cdr3_length: 13
cdr3_aa: CASSDRAITEAFF

clone_size: few
v_call: TRBV6-8
cdr3_length: 15
cdr3_aa: CASSSDSAGANVLTF

clone_size: few
v_call: TRBV25-1
cdr3_length: 15
cdr3_aa: CASSAIGVGTDTQYF